These 20 T cell receptor beta chains were sequenced from one sample in a study of vaccination effects on CD4 cells after COVID-19. Sequencing in the ViraFEST assay came after antigen-specific CD4+ T cells had been expanded with viral peptide pools, which were used to stimulate PBMC. Following 10 days of culture, CD4+ T cells were isolated. Either the BNT162b2 or mRNA-1273 vaccine was given to participants in two doses. Their antigen targets remain unknown. Libraries were prepared by immunoSEQ multiplex PCR; TCRdb keeps only in-frame clonotypes and omits some of them. The sample includes roughly 27,000 clones, 80% to 90% seen only once; the top ten take 1.4%. Material: CD4+ T cells from PBMCs cultured with HCoV-NL63 spike peptides, obtained after COVID-19 vaccination. These receptors were collected from a human donor who received a COVID-19 vaccine. Some clones in this sample may be carry-over from other donors' samples.

This clone was picked up a small number of times. This sequence joins TRBV9 and TRBJ2-3; D remains ambiguous. Trimming left V 0 bases short and J 6 bases short, with 14 bases between. CDR3 size: 15 residues. Germline V gives CDR1 SGDLS, CDR2 YYNGEE. This CDR3 is CASSVDVRTTDTQYF. CDR3 DNA: TGTGCCAGCAGCGTAGATGTTCGGACGACGGATACGCAGTATTTT. The whole variable domain, filled in from reference TRBV9 and TRBJ2-3, reads DSGVTQTPKHLITATGQRVTLRCSPRSGDLSVYWYQQSLDQGLQFLIQYYNGEERAKGNILERFSAQQFPDLHSELNLSSLELGDSALYFCASSVDVRTTDTQYFGPGTRLTVL.

The chain couples TRBV18 to TRBJ2-7, with no clear D. This CDR3 is built from 13 residues. Deletions cut 6 bases from V and 0 bases from J, with 9 bases between. Germline CDR1 reads KGHSH; CDR2 reads LQKENI. The CDR3 DNA sequence: TGTGCCAGCTCCCCTGGCAGCTCCTACGAGCAGTACGTC. Protein: CASSPGSSYEQYV.

This clone was recorded only once. Here the CDR3 reads CASSYTGNQPQHF. The DNA of the CDR3 is TGTGCCAGCAGCTATACAGGTAACCAGCCCCAGCATTTT. This chain joins TRBV7-8 and TRBJ1-5; D might be TRBD1 (5 bases). Trimming pared 4 bases from V and 7 bases from J, leaving 11 bases between. Germline-derived CDR1 and CDR2 are SGHVS and FQNEAQ. The CDR3 is 13 residues long.

The chain employs TRBV3-1 (or the pseudogene TRBV3-2) and TRBJ2-5; the D is unclear. V gave up 2 bases and J gave up 1 base, with 11 bases separating them. Germline V gene data show CDR1 as LGHDT and CDR2 as YNNKEL (reference sequence). The CDR3 length is 15 residues. The CDR3 loop reads CASSQSAGAQETQYF. CDR3 in DNA: TGTGCCAGCAGCCAATCGGCAGGAGCCCAAGAGACCCAGTACTTC.

The chain uses TRBV27 and TRBJ2-7; possible D gene TRBD1, 6 bases. CDR1 is MNHEY, CDR2 SMNVEV, per germline (reference sequence). CDR3 size: 15 residues. V was cut by 6 bases and J by 4 bases, with 19 bases left in between. The CDR3 DNA sequence: TGTGCCAGCAGCTTAAGTGCAGGGGTTGCTTACGAGCAGTACGTC. The encoded protein is CASSLSAGVAYEQYV.

The gene calls are TRBV30 and TRBJ1-5; possibly TRBD1 for D (5 bases). Looked up from germline, CDR1 is GTSNPN and CDR2 is SVGIG (reference sequence). The CDR3 spans 17 residues. The V end was cut by 1 base, the J end by 0 bases, with 16 bases between. CDR3 in DNA: TGTGCCTGGAGTGCGGGTAGAGGGGAGTTTAGCAATCAGCCCCAGCATTTT. This encodes CAWSAGRGEFSNQPQHF.

V usage is TRBV12-3 or TRBV12-4 and J usage is TRBJ2-5, with a weak D call TRBD2 (6 bases). V lost 6 bases, J lost 5 bases, and 10 bases lay in between. The CDR3 totals 12 residues. The CDR3 reads CASSDGGETQYF. CDR3 coding DNA: TGTGCCAGCAGCGACGGGGGTGAGACCCAGTACTTC.

The V gene is TRBV7-2, the J gene TRBJ1-6, with 9 bases aligning to TRBD1. Germline values: CDR1 SGHTA, CDR2 FQGNSA. The V segment lost 4 bases and the J segment 10 bases; nucleotides outside the gene matches: 5. The CDR3 runs 14 residues. CDR3 amino acids: CASSSGQGRSPLHF. CDR3 bases: TGTGCCAGCAGCTCAGGACAGGGGCGCTCACCCCTCCACTTT.

The J gene is TRBJ1-1, the V gene TRBV19, with a tentative D call TRBD1 (5 bases). CDR1 is LNHDA and CDR2 is SQIVND in the germline V gene (reference sequence). The CDR3 spans 13 residues. Trimming left V 8 bases short and J 0 bases short, with 10 bases between. In DNA form, the CDR3 reads TGTGCCAGTCTTGACAGCCTGAACACTGAAGCTTTCTTT. The encoded protein is CASLDSLNTEAFF. Full variable domain (missing parts from reference TRBV19 and TRBJ1-1): DGGITQSPKYLFRKEGQNVTLSCEQNLNHDAMYWYRQDPGQGLRLIYYSQIVNDFQKGDIAEGYSVSREKKESFPLTVTSAQKNPTAFYLCASLDSLNTEAFFGQGTRLTVV.

This chain connects TRBV5-1 to TRBJ1-4; the D gene is possibly TRBD1 (5 bases). Deletions cut 2 bases from V and 4 bases from J, with 9 bases between. CDR1 SGHRS and CDR2 YFSETQ come from the germline V gene. The CDR3 contains 14 residues. CDR3: CASSLQEGNEKLFF. The CDR3 nucleotides read TGCGCCAGCAGCTTACAGGAGGGTAATGAAAAACTGTTTTTT. Filled out from reference TRBV5-1 and TRBJ1-4, the complete variable domain reads KAGVTQTPRYLIKTRGQQVTLSCSPISGHRSVSWYQQTPGQGLQFLFEYFSETQRNKGNFPGRFSGRQFSNSRSEMNVSTLELGDSALYLCASSLQEGNEKLFFGSGTQLSVL.

J is TRBJ1-5 and V is TRBV19, with 8 bases matching TRBD1. V shed 7 bases, J shed 0 bases, and the junction held 8 bases outside the gene matches. CDR1 is LNHDA and CDR2 is SQIVND in the germline V gene (reference sequence). The CDR3 extends over 16 amino acids. CDR3 in DNA: TGTGCCAGTATCCGGACAGGGACTTATAGCAATCAGCCCCAGCATTTT. Its protein is CASIRTGTYSNQPQHF.

This clone appeared a single time. The rearrangement joins TRBV6-2 or TRBV6-3 to TRBJ1-3; D is uncertain. CDR1 MNHEY and CDR2 SVGEGT come from the germline V gene. V was cut by 5 bases and J by 4 bases, with 9 bases left in between. The CDR3 totals 13 residues. The CDR3 sequence is CASSRQTGNTIYF. The CDR3 DNA reads TGTGCCAGCAGTCGTCAGACAGGAAACACCATATATTTT.

The CDR3 DNA sequence: TGCGCCAGCAGCGGCACAGGGGGCTCTGAGACCCAGTACTTC. Protein product: CASSGTGGSETQYF. The chain combines TRBV5-1 with TRBJ2-5, with 9 bases that match TRBD1. V trimming: 4 bases; J trimming: 5 bases; junction bases outside the gene matches: 6. The germline gives CDR1 SGHRS, CDR2 YFSETQ. The CDR3 loop spans 14 amino acids.

The CDR3 loop is CASSGLRGGARETQYF. The CDR3 nucleotides are TGTGCCAGCAGTGGCCTAAGGGGGGGGGCCCGAGAGACCCAGTACTTC. The rearrangement links TRBV25-1 to TRBJ2-5; tentatively, D is TRBD2 (7 bases). This CDR3 comprises 16 residues. Germline V gene lookup returns CDR1 MGHDK and CDR2 SYGVNS. The V end lost 4 bases, the J end lost 4 bases, and 19 bases lay between the germline ends.

This CDR3 is CASSPLGLQETQYF. For the CDR3, the DNA is TGTGCCAGCTCACCATTGGGACTACAAGAGACCCAGTACTTC. J is TRBJ2-5 and V is TRBV18; 7 bases fit TRBD2. CDR3 size: 14 residues. Looked up from germline, CDR1 is KGHSH and CDR2 is LQKENI. V lost 2 bases and J lost 2; bases outside the gene matches: 2.

V gene TRBV27 combines with J gene TRBJ2-1; D possibly uses TRBD1 or TRBD2 (5 bases each). CDR3 length: 15 amino acids. CDR1 is MNHEY and CDR2 is SMNVEV in the germline V gene (reference sequence). Trimming stripped 0 bases from V and 4 bases from J, with 10 bases between. CDR3 nucleotides: TGTGCCAGCAGTTTATCGCCGGGACGGTACAATGAGCAGTTCTTC. This translates into CASSLSPGRYNEQFF.

The chain has TRBV4-2 and TRBJ2-3; 13 bases agree with TRBD2. CDR1 and CDR2 (germline): LGHNA, YNFKEQ. With V trimmed by 4 bases and J by 6 bases, 13 bases remained unmatched. There are 18 residues in the CDR3. CDR3 sequence: CASSLLGLAGTIGDTQYF. The CDR3 region has the DNA TGTGCCAGCAGCCTCCTGGGACTAGCGGGGACGATTGGGGATACGCAGTATTTT.

The chain is built from TRBV6-1 and TRBJ2-7, with D possibly matching TRBD2 (5 bases). This CDR3 region has 15 residues. Trimming took 3 bases from V and 0 from J, leaving 12 bases between them. Germline lookup yields CDR1 MNHNS and CDR2 SASEGT. CDR3 sequence reads: CASSDPAASSYEQYV. CDR3 nucleotide sequence: TGTGCCAGCAGTGACCCAGCGGCGAGCTCCTACGAGCAGTACGTC.

Here the CDR3 reads CASSIFSRGDTQYF. The CDR3 DNA reads TGTGCCAGTAGTATATTCTCCAGGGGGGATACGCAGTATTTT. The gene calls are TRBV19 and TRBJ2-3, with 7 bases lining up with TRBD1. This CDR3 is 14 amino acids long. V shed 2 bases, J shed 6 bases, and the junction held 5 bases outside the gene matches. Germline V gene lookup returns CDR1 LNHDA and CDR2 SQIVND (reference sequence).

CDR3: CASSDSSGGFSYNEQFF. CDR3 in DNA: TGTGCCAGCAGCGATTCTAGCGGGGGGTTCTCCTACAATGAGCAGTTCTTC. The V and J genes are TRBV9 and TRBJ2-1, with TRBD2 identical over 11 bases. The V and J ends lost 3 bases and 0 bases, in that order; junction bases with no gene match: 5. From germline, CDR1 is SGDLS and CDR2 YYNGEE. CDR3 length: 17 amino acids.